The 22 T cell receptor beta chains reported below all come from one sample, sequenced in a study of regulatory T cells in long-lasting Graves disease. The time point denotes: persistent/refractory GD, antithyroid drugs over 5 years with positive TRAb. RNA extracted from PBMCs served as the sequencing template. CDR3-region Arm-PCR and iRepertoire HTBI primers produced the TCR beta libraries. Each CDR3 protein is one row after TCRdb ran MiXCR on the multiplex PCR reads. The table shows approximately 360,000 distinct CDR3 sequences, with 20% to 25% occurring only once. The sample was peripheral blood mononuclear cells (PBMCs), taken when the disease was refractory, from a patient treated with antithyroid drugs. All receptors come from a woman aged 40 to 49 with Graves disease.

The sample holds many counts of this clonotype. A much larger clone is a single base away; this may be a read error. This sequence joins TRBV2 and TRBJ1-2; D is undetermined. CDR3 length equals 12 residues. Germline CDR1 and CDR2: SNHLY and FYNNEI. The germline V and J ends were trimmed by 5 bases and 7 bases, with 11 bases remaining between them. The chain's CDR3 is CASSSVVRGYTF. CDR3 nucleotide sequence: TGTGCCAGCAGTAGCGTCGTACGTGGCTACACCTTC. The full variable domain, in which reference TRBV2 and TRBJ1-2 provide the parts outside the CDR3, is EPEVTQTPSHQVTQMGQEVILRCVPISNHLYFYWYRQILGQKVEFLVSFYNNEISEKSEIFDDQFSVERPDGSNFTLKIRSTKLEDSAMYFCASSSVVRGYTFGSGTRLTVV.

This clonotype was detected only a few times. As DNA, the CDR3 is TGTGCCAGCCTACGACTAGCGACCAACACCGGGGAGCTGTTTTTT. The encoded protein is CASLRLATNTGELFF. The chain is built from TRBV19 and TRBJ2-2, with TRBD2 identical over 8 bases. V lost 9 bases to trimming and J lost 2 bases; unmatched junction nucleotides: 8. The CDR3 sequence is 15 residues long. CDR1 LNHDA and CDR2 SQIVND come from the germline V gene (reference sequence).

In its sample, this clonotype was seen many times. The chain employs TRBV24-1 and TRBJ2-7; 8 nucleotides agree with TRBD2. Losses at the gene ends were 10 bases for V and 5 bases for J; bases not matched to a gene: 6. From germline, CDR1 is KGHDR and CDR2 SFDVKD. The length of the CDR3 is 12 residues. This chain's CDR3 is CATSGSGHEQYF. For the CDR3, the DNA is TGTGCCACGAGCGGGAGCGGGCACGAGCAGTACTTC.

The sample holds many counts of this clonotype. The chain combines TRBV12-3 or TRBV12-4 with TRBJ2-7; D is ambiguous. With 3 bases removed from V and 4 bases from J, the gap between germline ends came to 16 bases. This CDR3 is built from 15 residues. The CDR3 here is CASSLSRNAGYEQYF. CDR3 nucleotides: TGTGCCAGCAGTTTGAGTCGAAATGCCGGATACGAGCAGTACTTC.

The rearrangement uses TRBV11-1 and TRBJ2-1; tentative D call: TRBD1 (7 bases). V dropped 5 bases and J dropped 5 bases, with 19 bases sitting between them. From germline, CDR1 is SGHAT and CDR2 FQDESV (reference sequence). The CDR3 is 16 amino acids. The CDR3 is CASSGGGTDGHNEQFF. In DNA form, the CDR3 reads TGTGCCAGCAGCGGAGGAGGGACAGACGGTCACAATGAGCAGTTCTTC. Drawing the rest from reference TRBV11-1 and TRBJ2-1, the complete variable domain is EAEVAQSPRYKITEKSQAVAFWCDPISGHATLYWYRQILGQGPELLVQFQDESVVDDSQLPKDRFSAERLKGVDSTLKIQPAELGDSAMYLCASSGGGTDGHNEQFFGPGTRLTVL.

This clonotype was counted between two and nine times. The chain couples TRBV24-1 to TRBJ1-3; a possible D gene is TRBD1 (5 bases). The ends were cut back, 2 bases at V and 0 bases at J, with 7 bases in the middle. CDR1 and CDR2 from the germline V gene are KGHDR and SFDVKD. The length of the CDR3 is 15 residues. The DNA of the CDR3 is TGTGCCACCAGTGATTCTACAGGCTCTGGAAACACCATATATTTT. Translating it yields CATSDSTGSGNTIYF.

The chain links TRBV20-1 to TRBJ2-7, with 13 positions matching TRBD2. V shed 5 bases, J shed 2 bases, and the junction held 3 bases outside the gene matches. This CDR3 has 14 residues. Germline V CDR1 and CDR2: DFQATT, SNEGSKA (reference sequence). The DNA of the CDR3 is TGCAGTGCTCGGACTAGCGGGAGACCCTACGAGCAGTACTTC. This translates into CSARTSGRPYEQYF.

This clonotype came up many times. The chain has TRBV7-3 and TRBJ1-1, with D possibly TRBD1 on 5 matching bases. The CDR3 is made up of 13 amino acids. The germline gives CDR1 SGHTA, CDR2 FQGTGA. The V end was cut by 4 bases, the J end by 1 base, with 7 bases between. The CDR3 region has the DNA TGTGCCAGCAGCTCGCAGGGGAACACTGAAGCTTTCTTT. Its translation is CASSSQGNTEAFF.

This clonotype showed up just a few times. The chain couples TRBV27 to TRBJ1-1; weak D call: TRBD1 (6 bases). The V end was cut by 3 bases, the J end by 0 bases, with 11 bases between. Per germline, CDR1 MNHEY and CDR2 SMNVEV (reference sequence). CDR3 length: 15 residues. The CDR3 loop reads CASSFQGLLNTEAFF. CDR3 sequence (DNA): TGTGCCAGCAGTTTTCAGGGGTTGCTGAACACTGAAGCTTTCTTT.

This rearrangement joins TRBV7-9 to TRBJ2-7; D is uncertain. The CDR3 runs to 13 residues. V shed 2 bases and J shed 4 bases, with 9 bases lying between them. Germline CDR1 and CDR2: SEHNR and FQNEAQ (reference sequence). The CDR3 sequence: CASSLPHLYEQYF. The CDR3 coding sequence is TGTGCCAGCAGCTTACCCCATCTTTACGAGCAGTACTTC.

In this sample, this clonotype turned up many times. This chain connects TRBV28 to TRBJ1-4, with 7 nucleotides matching TRBD1. J was trimmed by 8 bases and V by 7 bases; bases with no gene match: 4. CDR1 and CDR2 from the germline V gene are MDHEN and SYDVKM. This CDR3 contains 12 residues. CDR3 in DNA: TGTGCCAGCACCTCGGACAGGGAAAAACTGTTTTTT. Encoded protein: CASTSDREKLFF.

This clonotype has a count of ten or more. This chain uses TRBV6-1 with TRBJ1-1; D might be TRBD1 (6 bases). The V end lost 2 bases, the J end lost 5 bases, and 18 bases lay between the germline ends. The CDR3 is 16 residues long. Looked up from germline, CDR1 is MNHNS and CDR2 is SASEGT. The CDR3 DNA reads as TGTGCCAGCAGTGAAATTCCGGCAGGGGAGAGAACTGAAGCTTTCTTT. Amino acids: CASSEIPAGERTEAFF.

This clonotype was detected ten times or more. CDR3 amino acids: CASSLAGDEQYF. In DNA form, the CDR3 reads TGTGCCAGCAGCTTAGCAGGGGACGAGCAGTACTTC. This sequence joins TRBV7-8 and TRBJ2-7; tentative D call: TRBD1 (5 bases). Germline CDR1 is SGHVS and CDR2 is FQNEAQ. The V end was cut by 0 bases, the J end by 5 bases, with 5 bases between. There are 12 residues in the CDR3.

The chain combines TRBV6-1 with TRBJ1-2, with D possibly matching TRBD1 (5 bases). There are 14 residues in the CDR3. The V gene's germline CDR1 is MNHNS and CDR2 SASEGT. V was shortened by 6 bases and J by 4 bases, with 15 bases between the two germline ends. CDR3 region: CASSPGGEGYGYTF. CDR3 DNA sequence: TGTGCCAGCAGCCCCGGAGGGGAGGGCTATGGCTACACCTTC.

The sample holds a few counts of this clonotype. The chain links TRBV10-2 to TRBJ1-5; D is possibly TRBD1 (5 bases). The length of the CDR3 is 15 residues. Trimming shortened V by 5 bases and J by 0 bases, and 11 bases separated the two germline ends. Germline V lookup: CDR1 WSHSY, CDR2 SAAADI. The CDR3 is CASSFSGNSNQPQHF. Written as DNA, the CDR3 is TGCGCCAGCAGTTTTTCAGGGAATAGCAATCAGCCCCAGCATTTT.

This clonotype was found many times. V usage is TRBV20-1 and J usage is TRBJ2-7, with unresolved D. From germline, CDR1 is DFQATT and CDR2 SNEGSKA (reference sequence). The CDR3 extends over 13 amino acids. Trimming took off 3 bases at V and 0 bases at J, with 9 bases between the two ends. CDR3 amino acids: CSASGRASYEQYF. The CDR3 DNA reads TGCAGTGCTAGTGGAAGGGCCTCCTACGAGCAGTACTTC.

This clonotype was picked up a small number of times. The chain has TRBV6-1 and TRBJ1-1, with 7 bases lining up with TRBD1. Trimming removed 5 bases from V and 1 base from J; junction bases left unmatched: 7. CDR3 size: 15 residues. Germline CDR1 and CDR2: MNHNS and SASEGT. This CDR3 is CASSPGTEQNTEAFF. The CDR3, as DNA: TGTGCCAGCAGTCCTGGGACAGAGCAGAACACTGAAGCTTTCTTT.

This clonotype was seen only a few times. This sequence joins TRBV7-2 and TRBJ2-5; possibly TRBD1 for D (6 bases). The germline V gene encodes CDR1 SGHTA and CDR2 FQGNSA. There are 17 residues in the CDR3. Trimming stripped 5 bases from V and 4 bases from J, with 23 bases between. The CDR3 DNA is TGTGCCAGCAGCCCGCCTCTAGACAGGCACCCTGGAGAGACCCAGTACTTC. Translation: CASSPPLDRHPGETQYF.

This clonotype was observed a few times. The chain combines TRBV4-1 with TRBJ1-5; TRBD1 matches at 7 bases. Germline assignment: CDR1 MGHRA and CDR2 YSYEKL. The CDR3 length is 14 residues. With 0 bases clipped from V and 7 bases from J, the junction kept 3 bases outside the gene matches. CDR3 loop: CASSQDPGGQPQHF. The CDR3 DNA reads TGCGCCAGCAGCCAAGATCCAGGGGGGCAGCCCCAGCATTTT.

This clonotype was detected ten times or more. The chain uses TRBV29-1 and TRBJ2-5; D uncertain. CDR1 is SQVTM, CDR2 ANQGSEA, per germline. CDR3 length: 14 amino acids. Trimming cost V 3 bases and J 1 base, with 12 bases left between them. The CDR3 region is CSVEVATAQETQYF. The CDR3 region has the DNA TGCAGCGTTGAGGTGGCTACCGCCCAAGAGACCCAGTACTTC.

The chain links TRBV15 to TRBJ2-2; no firm D call. V lost 7 bases and J 2 bases, leaving 8 bases between the germline ends. The CDR3 runs 13 residues. CDR1 and CDR2 from the germline V gene are LNHNV and YYDKDF (reference sequence). This chain's CDR3 is CATMAGNTGELFF. The CDR3 region has the DNA TGTGCCACCATGGCAGGCAACACCGGGGAGCTGTTTTTT.

This clonotype was counted only a few times. The V gene is TRBV18, the J gene TRBJ2-5; D is unclear. The CDR3 consists of 14 residues. With 3 bases removed from V and 5 bases from J, the gap between germline ends came to 13 bases. Looked up from germline, CDR1 is KGHSH and CDR2 is LQKENI. The CDR3 loop is CASSPPTAMETQYF. The DNA for the CDR3 is TGTGCCAGCTCACCGCCGACCGCCATGGAGACCCAGTACTTC. Looking up the rest from reference TRBV18 and TRBJ2-5 gives the full variable domain: NAGVMQNPRHLVRRRGQEARLRCSPMKGHSHVYWYRQLPEEGLKFMVYLQKENIIDESGMPKERFSAEFPKEGPSILRIQQVVRGDSAAYFCASSPPTAMETQYFGPGTRLLVL.